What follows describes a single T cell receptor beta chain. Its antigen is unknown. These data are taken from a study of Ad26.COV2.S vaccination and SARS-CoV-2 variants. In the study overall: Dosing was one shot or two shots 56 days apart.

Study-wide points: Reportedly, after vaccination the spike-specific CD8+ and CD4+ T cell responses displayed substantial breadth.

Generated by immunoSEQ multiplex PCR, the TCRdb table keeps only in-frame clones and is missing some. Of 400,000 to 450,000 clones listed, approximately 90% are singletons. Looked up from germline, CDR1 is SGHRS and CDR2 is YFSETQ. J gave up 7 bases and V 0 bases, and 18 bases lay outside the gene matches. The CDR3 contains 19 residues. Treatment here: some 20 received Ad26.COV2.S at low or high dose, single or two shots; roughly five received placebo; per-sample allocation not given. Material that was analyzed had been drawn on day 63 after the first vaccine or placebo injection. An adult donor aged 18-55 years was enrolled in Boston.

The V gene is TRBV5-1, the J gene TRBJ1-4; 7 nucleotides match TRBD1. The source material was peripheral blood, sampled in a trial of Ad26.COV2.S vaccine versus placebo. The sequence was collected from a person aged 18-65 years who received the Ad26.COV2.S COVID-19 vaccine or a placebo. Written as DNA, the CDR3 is TGCGCCAGCAGCTTGGGGACAGGAGAGGCGGCGGTCGGGGTTGAAAAACTGTTTTTT. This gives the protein CASSLGTGEAAVGVEKLFF.